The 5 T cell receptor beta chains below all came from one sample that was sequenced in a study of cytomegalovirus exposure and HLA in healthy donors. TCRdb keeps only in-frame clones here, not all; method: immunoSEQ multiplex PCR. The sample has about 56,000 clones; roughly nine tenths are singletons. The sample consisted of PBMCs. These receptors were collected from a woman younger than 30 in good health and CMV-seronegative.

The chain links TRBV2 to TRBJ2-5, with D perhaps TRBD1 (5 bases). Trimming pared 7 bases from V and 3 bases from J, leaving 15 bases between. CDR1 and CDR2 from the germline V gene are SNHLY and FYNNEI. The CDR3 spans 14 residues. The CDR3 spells CASNLRGFEETQYF. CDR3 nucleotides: TGTGCCAGCAACCTTAGGGGTTTTGAAGAGACCCAGTACTTC.

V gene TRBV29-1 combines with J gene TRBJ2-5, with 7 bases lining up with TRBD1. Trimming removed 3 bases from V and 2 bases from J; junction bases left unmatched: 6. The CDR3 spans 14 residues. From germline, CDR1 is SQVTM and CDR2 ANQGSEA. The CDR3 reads CSVDTGTAQETQYF. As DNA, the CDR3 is TGCAGCGTTGACACCGGGACAGCGCAAGAGACCCAGTACTTC. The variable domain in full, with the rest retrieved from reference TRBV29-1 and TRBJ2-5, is SAVISQKPSRDICQRGTSLTIQCQVDSQVTMMFWYRQQPGQSLTLIATANQGSEATYESGFVIDKFPISRPNLTFSTLTVSNMSPEDSSIYLCSVDTGTAQETQYFGPGTRLLVL.

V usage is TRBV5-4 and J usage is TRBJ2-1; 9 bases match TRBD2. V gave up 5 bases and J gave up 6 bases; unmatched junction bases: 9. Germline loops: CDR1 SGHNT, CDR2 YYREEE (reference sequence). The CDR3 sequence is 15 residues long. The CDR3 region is CASSDGGRASNEQFF. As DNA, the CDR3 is TGTGCCAGCAGTGACGGCGGGAGGGCTAGCAATGAGCAGTTCTTC.

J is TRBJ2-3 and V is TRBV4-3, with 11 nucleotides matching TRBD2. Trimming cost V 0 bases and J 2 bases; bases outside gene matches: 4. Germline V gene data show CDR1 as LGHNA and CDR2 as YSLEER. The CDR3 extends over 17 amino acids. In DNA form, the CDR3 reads TGCGCCAGCAGCCAAGATGAGACTAGCGGGGCCACAGATACGCAGTATTTT. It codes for CASSQDETSGATDTQYF.

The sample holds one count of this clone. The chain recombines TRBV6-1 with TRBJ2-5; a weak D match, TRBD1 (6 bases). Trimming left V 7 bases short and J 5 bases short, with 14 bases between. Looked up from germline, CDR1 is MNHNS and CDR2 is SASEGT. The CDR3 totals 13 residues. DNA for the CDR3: TGTGCCAGCACCCAACAGGGTGCCGAGACCCAGTACTTC. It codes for CASTQQGAETQYF.